The entry below describes one TCR beta chain. TCRdb's copy holds only in-frame clones and misses some; the assay was immunoSEQ multiplex PCR. The sample carries around 100,000 clones, about 83% recorded once. Germline CDR1 reads LGHDT; CDR2 reads YNNKEL (reference sequence). The CDR3 runs 18 residues. V was pared by 0 bases and J by 3 bases, with 8 bases of the junction left unmatched. These data belong to a study of T cell responses to AZD1222 COVID-19 vaccine. The genes are TRBV3-1 (or the pseudogene TRBV3-2) and TRBJ2-6; 7 bases fit TRBD1. This TCR came from an adult in good health. This specimen was peripheral blood, taken on day 0 of AZD1222 vaccination. For the CDR3, the DNA is TGTGCCAGCAGCCAAGAACAGGGGATATTTGGTGGGGCCAACGTCCTGACTTTC. Translating it yields CASSQEQGIFGGANVLTF.